These T cell receptor beta chains were read from a single sample in a study of CD8 T cells in Susac syndrome. TCRdb itself ran the immunoSEQ multiplex PCR reads through MiXCR, one entry per CDR3 protein. The table records approximately 100,000 distinct CDR3 sequences, 96% of them present only once. Sequencing was performed on CD4+ T cells from PBMCs. These receptors originate from a human donor in good health. Each CDR3 is given with its conserved first and last residue. D genes are given only for firm matches. Clone sizes are given selectively: once, few, many, or a class where the clone is expanded.

CASSWGSTEAFF	TGCGCCAGCAGCTGGGGGAGCACTGAAGCTTTCTTT	.	TRBJ1-1	TRBV5-1	.
CASSEASAGGVETQYF	TGTGCCAGCAGTGAAGCTTCGGCAGGGGGCGTAGAGACCCAGTACTTC	.	TRBJ2-5	TRBV2	TRBD1
CASSQDAQGRGYTF	TGCGCCAGCAGCCAAGATGCGCAGGGACGTGGCTACACCTTC	.	TRBJ1-2	TRBV4-1	.
CASSLEGQRYEQYF	TGCGCCAGCAGCTTGGAGGGACAGAGGTACGAGCAGTACTTC	.	TRBJ2-7	TRBV5-1	TRBD1
CASSLRLFRDRGEDTQYF	TGTGCCAGCAGCTTACGCCTCTTCCGGGACAGGGGGGAAGATACGCAGTATTTT	.	TRBJ2-3	TRBV7-9	TRBD1
CASSHLGLAGTDTQYF	TGTGCCAGCAGCCATCTCGGACTAGCGGGCACAGATACGCAGTATTTT	.	TRBJ2-3	TRBV3-1	TRBD2
CASSLLGQGYTGELFF	TGCGCCAGCAGCTTGCTCGGACAGGGGTACACCGGGGAGCTGTTTTTT	.	TRBJ2-2	TRBV5-1	TRBD1
CSAGADRGDTQYF	TGCAGCGCTGGGGCCGACAGGGGAGATACGCAGTATTTT	.	TRBJ2-3	TRBV29-1	TRBD1
CSVENRANYGYTF	TGCAGCGTTGAGAACAGAGCTAACTATGGCTACACCTTC	.	TRBJ1-2	TRBV29-1	.
CASTRGTLPYEQYF	TGTGCCAGCACTCGAGGGACGTTACCCTACGAGCAGTACTTC	.	TRBJ2-7	TRBV28	.
CSAATRGMETQYF	TGCAGCGCCGCGACTAGAGGGATGGAGACCCAGTACTTC	.	TRBJ2-5	TRBV29-1	.
CASTGRVSTDTQYF	TGTGCCAGCACGGGGCGGGTAAGCACAGATACGCAGTATTTT	.	TRBJ2-3	TRBV2	.
CASRSTDTQYF	TGTGCCAGCAGGTCAACAGATACGCAGTATTTT	.	TRBJ2-3	TRBV6-6	.
CASSQEGASGRSGELFF	TGCGCCAGCAGCCAAGAGGGGGCTAGCGGGAGGAGCGGGGAGCTGTTTTTT	.	TRBJ2-2	TRBV4-3	TRBD2
CASSVEGLSYEQYF	TGTGCCAGCAGCGTAGAGGGGCTCTCCTACGAGCAGTACTTC	.	TRBJ2-7	TRBV9	.
CSASGGDSSTDTQYF	TGCAGTGCTAGCGGGGGAGATTCTAGCACAGATACGCAGTATTTT	.	TRBJ2-3	TRBV20-1	.
CSVAKPQGYSYEQYF	TGCAGCGTCGCAAAACCCCAGGGGTACTCCTACGAGCAGTACTTC	.	TRBJ2-7	TRBV29-1	.
CASSTVTDTDTQYF	TGTGCCAGTAGTACCGTGACAGACACAGATACGCAGTATTTT	.	TRBJ2-3	TRBV19	.
CSVEAWDRGHDEQYF	TGCAGCGTTGAAGCCTGGGACAGGGGGCATGACGAGCAGTACTTC	.	TRBJ2-7	TRBV29-1	TRBD1
CSASLRPGETQYF	TGCAGTGCTTCCCTTCGACCCGGGGAGACCCAGTACTTC	.	TRBJ2-5	TRBV20-1	.
CAWSERVEQPQHF	TGTGCCTGGAGTGAAAGGGTAGAGCAGCCCCAGCATTTT	.	TRBJ1-5	TRBV30	.
CASSLGYNYGYTF	TGCGCCAGCAGCTTGGGGTATAACTATGGCTACACCTTC	.	TRBJ1-2	TRBV5-1	.
CASSLDYVGNYEQYF	TGCGCCAGCAGCTTGGACTACGTTGGCAACTACGAGCAGTACTTC	.	TRBJ2-7	TRBV5-1	.
CATRIQGGELFF	TGTGCCACCAGGATACAGGGCGGGGAGCTGTTTTTT	.	TRBJ2-2	TRBV15	.
CASSQEETQYF	TGTGCCAGCAGCCAGGAAGAGACCCAGTACTTC	few	TRBJ2-5	TRBV3-1	.
CASSYSGWGSEQYF	TGTGCCAGCAGTTACTCGGGATGGGGGTCCGAGCAGTACTTC	.	TRBJ2-7	TRBV6-5	.
CASSQDNGGGTIYEQYF	TGCGCCAGCAGCCAAGATAACGGGGGAGGTACGATTTACGAGCAGTACTTC	.	TRBJ2-7	TRBV4-3	.
CSARDNEQYF	TGCAGTGCTAGAGATAATGAGCAGTACTTC	.	TRBJ2-7	TRBV20-1	.
CAISEQQETQYF	TGTGCCATCAGTGAACAGCAAGAGACCCAGTACTTC	.	TRBJ2-5	TRBV10-3	.
CASSQARVQTDTQYF	TGCGCCAGCAGCCAAGCCCGAGTCCAGACAGATACGCAGTATTTT	.	TRBJ2-3	TRBV4-3	.
CASSDGQGYEQYF	TGTGCCAGCAGCGACGGACAGGGCTACGAGCAGTACTTC	.	TRBJ2-7	TRBV9	TRBD1
CASSQDYGDWIKYNEQFF	TGCGCCAGCAGCCAAGATTACGGGGACTGGATTAAGTACAATGAGCAGTTCTTC	.	TRBJ2-1	TRBV4-3	.
CSAPGVTGELFF	TGCAGTGCGCCGGGGGTCACCGGGGAGCTGTTTTTT	.	TRBJ2-2	TRBV20-1	.
CASSFRTGGPAFF	TGTGCCAGCAGCTTCCGGACAGGAGGACCAGCTTTCTTT	.	TRBJ1-1	TRBV7-9	TRBD1
CASSSDRANYGYTF	TGTGCCAGCAGCTCGGACAGGGCTAACTATGGCTACACCTTC	.	TRBJ1-2	TRBV7-2	TRBD1
CASSPTGLAEQETQYF	TGTGCCAGCAGCCCCACGGGACTAGCGGAACAAGAGACCCAGTACTTC	.	TRBJ2-5	TRBV5-6	TRBD2
CASSVEAGLGSGANVLTF	TGTGCCAGCAGCGTAGAGGCGGGATTGGGCTCTGGGGCCAACGTCCTGACTTTC	.	TRBJ2-6	TRBV9	.
CASRSSGSSYEQYF	TGTGCCAGCAGGTCTAGCGGGTCCTCCTACGAGCAGTACTTC	.	TRBJ2-7	TRBV2	TRBD2
CSASGGKETQYF	TGCAGTGCTAGCGGGGGAAAAGAGACCCAGTACTTC	.	TRBJ2-5	TRBV20-1	.
CASSLSGYGYTF	TGTGCCAGCAGTTTATCCGGTTATGGCTACACCTTC	.	TRBJ1-2	TRBV28	.
CASSRTRAEGGYTF	TGCGCCAGCAGCCGGACACGAGCCGAGGGTGGCTACACCTTC	.	TRBJ1-2	TRBV5-1	.
CASSSGTSGATSTDTQYF	TGTGCCAGCAGTTCCGGGACTAGCGGGGCAACTAGCACAGATACGCAGTATTTT	.	TRBJ2-3	TRBV6-5	TRBD2
CASMRVATQYF	TGTGCCAGCATGAGGGTGGCAACCCAGTACTTC	.	TRBJ2-5	TRBV2	.